Included here is one T cell receptor (beta chain) sequence, with context. Germline V gives CDR1 MDHEN, CDR2 SYDVKM. The V segment lost 6 bases and the J segment 3 bases; nucleotides outside the gene matches: 16. The CDR3 has 17 amino acids. These data are taken from a study of shared clonotypes between healthy human individuals. Produced via immunoSEQ multiplex PCR; TCRdb's table is partial and in-frame only. The sample lists 2 million to 2.5 million clones; approximately 96% were seen once. The clonotype was recovered from a man younger than 30 in good health. The sample comprised naive CD4+ T cells sorted from blood. The subset: CD45RA+ positively selected. This chain joins TRBV28 and TRBJ2-7, with TRBD1 identical over 8 bases. Here the CDR3 DNA reads TGTGCCAGCAGAGGTCGAAAGACTTCCGGGACAGGCTACGAGCAGTACTTC. Amino acid sequence: CASRGRKTSGTGYEQYF.